In its sample, the clone carrying this TCR beta chain was seen once. The sample comes from a study of shared clonotypes between healthy human individuals. The assay was immunoSEQ multiplex PCR, and TCRdb's table has in-frame clones only and misses some. The sample has about 980,000 clones; around three quarters are singletons. The CDR3 consists of 14 residues. Germline CDR1 reads MNHNS; CDR2 reads SASEGT. V lost 7 bases and J 0 bases, leaving 10 bases between the germline ends. Sample: memory CD4+ T cells sorted from blood. The subset denotes: CD45RA-negative fraction. The receptor's source is a man aged 18-30 years in good health. V and J are TRBV6-1 and TRBJ2-1, with a possible D match to TRBD2 (6 bases). Written as DNA, the CDR3 is TGTGCCAGCATCGGAGGGCGCTCCTACAATGAGCAGTTCTTC. Its translation: CASIGGRSYNEQFF.